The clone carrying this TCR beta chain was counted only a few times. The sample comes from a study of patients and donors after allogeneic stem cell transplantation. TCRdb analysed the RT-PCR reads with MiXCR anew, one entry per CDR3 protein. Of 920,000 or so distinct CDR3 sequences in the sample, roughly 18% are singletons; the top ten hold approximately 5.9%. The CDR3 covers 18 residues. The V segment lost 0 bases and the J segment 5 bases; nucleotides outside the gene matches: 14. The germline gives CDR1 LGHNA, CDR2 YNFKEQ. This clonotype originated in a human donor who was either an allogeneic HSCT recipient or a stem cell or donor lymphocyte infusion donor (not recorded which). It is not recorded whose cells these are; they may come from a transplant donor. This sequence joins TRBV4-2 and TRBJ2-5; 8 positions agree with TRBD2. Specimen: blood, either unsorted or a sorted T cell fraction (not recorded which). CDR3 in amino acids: CASSQDRLAGRPWETQYF. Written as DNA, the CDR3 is TGTGCCAGCAGCCAAGATCGGCTAGCGGGCAGGCCTTGGGAGACCCAGTACTTC.